A single sample is the source of the 22 T cell receptor beta chains below, sequenced in a study of shared clonotypes between healthy human individuals. The assay was immunoSEQ multiplex PCR, and TCRdb's table has in-frame clones only and misses some. Counted here are about 490,000 clones, 79% occurring once; the ten biggest clones make up more than 10%. Material: PBMCs. The receptor source for this set is a woman between 40 and 55 years old in good health. Some clones in this sample may be carry-over from other donors' samples.

At least ten counts were recorded for this clone. The chain has TRBV5-1 and TRBJ2-1, with D possibly being TRBD2 (6 bases). In germline, CDR1 is SGHRS, CDR2 YFSETQ. The CDR3 has 15 amino acids. V was trimmed by 2 bases and J by 3 bases, leaving 12 bases between them. The DNA of the CDR3 is TGCGCCAGCAGCTTTCGACTAGATAGCTACAATGAGCAGTTCTTC. Its translation is CASSFRLDSYNEQFF.

The chain couples TRBV2 to TRBJ1-5; TRBD1 is a possible D gene (6 bases). Trimming shortened V by 6 bases and J by 3 bases, and 15 bases separated the two germline ends. Germline V CDR1 and CDR2: SNHLY, FYNNEI. This CDR3 spans 15 amino acids. CDR3: CASSPSRGINQPQHF. Here the CDR3 DNA reads TGTGCCAGCAGCCCCTCGAGGGGGATCAATCAGCCCCAGCATTTT.

The chain combines TRBV7-2 with TRBJ2-1; unclear D gene. Germline V gene sequence: CDR1 SGHTA, CDR2 FQGNSA. The CDR3 is 12 amino acids. V lost 5 bases, J lost 9 bases, and 11 bases lay in between. CDR3 coding DNA: TGTGCCAGCAGCCCGCCGGAAGGTGAGCAGTTCTTC. Protein: CASSPPEGEQFF.

A single count supports this clone. This chain links TRBV28 with TRBJ2-2; the D gene is possibly TRBD1 (6 bases). The CDR3 covers 12 residues. Trimming cost V 10 bases and J 3 bases, with 9 bases left between them. Per the germline V gene, CDR1 is MDHEN and CDR2 is SYDVKM. This chain's CDR3 is CAIRGDTGELFF. The CDR3 nucleotides read TGTGCCATCAGGGGTGACACCGGGGAGCTGTTTTTT.

With respect to this clone: One base away lies a much larger clone, so this may be a sequencing read error. The sample carries other DNA sequences with the same CDR3. The chain recombines TRBV11-2 with TRBJ1-2, with no clear D. Germline lookup yields CDR1 SGHAT and CDR2 FQNNGV. The CDR3 length is 15 residues. CDR3 residues: CASSPNSVRYYGYTF. CDR3 nucleotides: TGCGCCAGCAGCCCAAACAGCGTTCGGTACTATGGCTACACCTTC.

The chain employs TRBV19 and TRBJ2-1; TRBD2 agrees at 9 bases. This CDR3 has 14 amino acids. J was trimmed by 15 bases and V by 7 bases; bases with no gene match: 16. The germline CDR1 and CDR2 sequences are LNHDA and SQIVND (reference sequence). In DNA, the CDR3 is TGTGCCAGTACCCCCCGGGGTAGCGGGAGAGAGTTGTTCTTC. It specifies CASTPRGSGRELFF.

The V gene is TRBV6-5, the J gene TRBJ2-7; the match to TRBD1 covers 7 bases. Germline lookup yields CDR1 MNHEY and CDR2 SVGAGI. V dropped 5 bases and J dropped 4; count of bases not matched to a gene: 8. The CDR3 is 14 amino acids. CDR3: CASSPGGSIYEQYF. Written as DNA, the CDR3 is TGTGCCAGCAGTCCAGGGGGTAGCATTTACGAGCAGTACTTC.

Details on this clone: This likely traces to a read error, being one base from a far larger clone. The same CDR3 also results from other DNA sequences found in this sample. V gene TRBV28 combines with J gene TRBJ2-1; possibly TRBD2 for D (5 bases). Per the germline V gene, CDR1 is MDHEN and CDR2 is SYDVKM. The CDR3 length is 16 residues. The V end was cut by 6 bases, the J end by 1 base, with 16 bases between. CDR3 residues: CASSYPHGGSYNEQFF. The DNA of the CDR3 is TGTGCCAGCAGCTACCCTCACGGAGGTTCCTACAATGAGCAGTTCTTC.

The rearrangement joins TRBV11-2 to TRBJ2-5, with D tentatively TRBD1 (7 bases). This CDR3 has 14 residues. Between the trimmed V and J ends, which lost 5 bases and 2 bases, there was a span of 12 bases. Germline V gene lookup returns CDR1 SGHAT and CDR2 FQNNGV. CDR3: CASSQGGRQETQYF. The CDR3 DNA reads as TGTGCCAGCAGCCAGGGGGGCCGGCAAGAGACCCAGTACTTC.

This rearrangement joins TRBV18 to TRBJ2-3; D is perhaps TRBD2 (6 bases). The germline CDR1 and CDR2 sequences are KGHSH and LQKENI. The CDR3 totals 15 residues. Between the trimmed V and J ends, which lost 5 bases and 5 bases, there was a span of 17 bases. The CDR3 loop is CASSIYGSSEDTQYF. As DNA, the CDR3 is TGTGCCAGCTCAATTTACGGGAGTTCGGAAGATACGCAGTATTTT.

The chain links TRBV18 to TRBJ2-5; 14 nucleotides agree with TRBD2. The CDR3 runs to 17 residues. Germline CDR1 and CDR2: KGHSH and LQKENI. Losses at the gene ends were 1 base for V and 4 bases for J; bases not matched to a gene: 5. CDR3 protein: CASSPRGLAGGGETQYF. In nucleotides, the CDR3 is TGTGCCAGCTCACCACGCGGACTAGCGGGAGGAGGAGAGACCCAGTACTTC.

CDR3 amino acids: CASSYTGQGVDTQYF. The CDR3 DNA is TGTGCCAGCAGTTATACGGGACAGGGGGTAGATACGCAGTATTTT. The chain combines TRBV2 with TRBJ2-3; 11 bases are a match to TRBD1. The CDR3 is 15 residues long. V was clipped by 5 bases and J by 5 bases; unmatched bases: 6. Germline assignment: CDR1 SNHLY and CDR2 FYNNEI.

The J gene is TRBJ1-4, the V gene TRBV7-9, with TRBD1 matching over 8 bases. V was clipped by 5 bases and J by 7 bases; unmatched bases: 6. Germline V CDR1 and CDR2: SEHNR, FQNEAQ (reference sequence). The CDR3 has 14 amino acids. The CDR3 sequence is CASSEDRAREKLFF. CDR3 DNA sequence: TGTGCCAGCAGCGAGGACAGGGCGCGTGAAAAACTGTTTTTT. The entire variable domain, with the rest obtained from reference TRBV7-9 and TRBJ1-4, is as follows: DTGVSQNPRHKITKRGQNVTFRCDPISEHNRLYWYRQTLGQGPEFLTYFQNEAQLEKSRLLSDRFSAERPKGSFSTLEIQRTEQGDSAMYLCASSEDRAREKLFFGSGTQLSVL.

This clone was counted many times. The chain recombines TRBV18 with TRBJ1-1; D remains unclear. The germline V and J ends were trimmed by 2 bases and 4 bases, with 5 bases remaining between them. The CDR3 totals 12 residues. CDR1 and CDR2 (germline): KGHSH, LQKENI. The DNA for the CDR3 is TGTGCCAGCTCACCAGACATCACTGAAGCTTTCTTT. Translated, it gives CASSPDITEAFF.

This clone was seen just once. The chain joins TRBV6-5 to TRBJ2-7, with D possibly being TRBD1 (6 bases). The CDR3 extends over 14 amino acids. The germline V gene has CDR1 MNHEY and CDR2 SVGAGI. V lost 6 bases and J lost 3, with 15 bases in between. The CDR3 sequence is CASRTGTRDYEQYF. The CDR3 coding sequence is TGTGCCAGCAGAACCGGGACAAGGGACTACGAGCAGTACTTC.

The chain uses TRBV5-4 and TRBJ1-2; weak D call: TRBD1 (6 bases). Trimming left V 0 bases short and J 3 bases short, with 9 bases between. The germline gives CDR1 SGHNT, CDR2 YYREEE (reference sequence). The CDR3 is 14 amino acids. The CDR3 protein is CASSLDGGYYGYTF. The CDR3 bases are TGTGCCAGCAGCTTGGATGGGGGCTACTATGGCTACACCTTC.

The chain links TRBV14 to TRBJ1-1; TRBD1 matches at 9 bases. V trimming: 5 bases; J trimming: 4 bases; junction bases outside the gene matches: 11. Per germline, CDR1 SGHDN and CDR2 FVKESK. The CDR3 contains 16 residues. CDR3 residues: CASSAHRGRGSTEAFF. DNA for the CDR3: TGTGCCAGCAGCGCCCACAGGGGGCGAGGGAGCACTGAAGCTTTCTTT.

The chain recombines TRBV6-5 with TRBJ1-4; D is possibly TRBD1 (5 bases). V was shortened by 5 bases and J by 2 bases, with 12 bases between the two germline ends. The CDR3 is made up of 15 amino acids. The germline gives CDR1 MNHEY, CDR2 SVGAGI. The CDR3 bases are TGTGCCAGCAGTCGACAGCCAACCACTAATGAAAAACTGTTTTTT. Protein: CASSRQPTTNEKLFF.

In DNA, the CDR3 is TGTGCCAGCAGCCCGGGACGCACGCAGTATTTT. This encodes CASSPGRTQYF. The chain carries TRBV11-2 and TRBJ2-3, with D possibly being TRBD1 or TRBD2 (5 bases each). Between the trimmed V and J ends, which lost 5 bases and 9 bases, there was a span of 9 bases. From germline, CDR1 is SGHAT and CDR2 FQNNGV. CDR3 length equals 11 residues.

The chain uses TRBV5-4 and TRBJ1-3, with D possibly being TRBD1 (5 bases). CDR3 size: 16 residues. V was shortened by 0 bases and J by 0 bases, with 10 bases between the two germline ends. The germline V gene has CDR1 SGHNT and CDR2 YYREEE (reference sequence). This chain's CDR3 is CASSLAGARSGNTIYF. CDR3 coding DNA: TGTGCCAGCAGCTTGGCCGGGGCCCGCTCTGGAAACACCATATATTTT.

Turning to this clone: A much bigger clone sits one base away, suggesting this may be a read error. Different DNA sequences within this sample yield the same CDR3. The chain employs TRBV2 and TRBJ1-2, with D maybe TRBD1 (6 bases). Germline V lookup: CDR1 SNHLY, CDR2 FYNNEI. The CDR3 runs 13 residues. Trimming left V 6 bases short and J 2 bases short, with 10 bases between. CDR3 loop: CASSRDTNYGYTF. Here the CDR3 DNA reads TGTGCCAGCAGCCGGGACACCAACTATGGCTACACCTTC.

The V and J genes are TRBV6-5 and TRBJ1-2, with a possible D match to TRBD1 (5 bases). The germline V gene encodes CDR1 MNHEY and CDR2 SVGAGI. This CDR3 comprises 12 residues. The germline V and J ends were trimmed by 8 bases and 7 bases, with 14 bases remaining between them. The CDR3 reads CASRAGGFGYTF. For the CDR3, the DNA is TGTGCCAGCCGTGCCGGGGGATTTGGCTACACCTTC.